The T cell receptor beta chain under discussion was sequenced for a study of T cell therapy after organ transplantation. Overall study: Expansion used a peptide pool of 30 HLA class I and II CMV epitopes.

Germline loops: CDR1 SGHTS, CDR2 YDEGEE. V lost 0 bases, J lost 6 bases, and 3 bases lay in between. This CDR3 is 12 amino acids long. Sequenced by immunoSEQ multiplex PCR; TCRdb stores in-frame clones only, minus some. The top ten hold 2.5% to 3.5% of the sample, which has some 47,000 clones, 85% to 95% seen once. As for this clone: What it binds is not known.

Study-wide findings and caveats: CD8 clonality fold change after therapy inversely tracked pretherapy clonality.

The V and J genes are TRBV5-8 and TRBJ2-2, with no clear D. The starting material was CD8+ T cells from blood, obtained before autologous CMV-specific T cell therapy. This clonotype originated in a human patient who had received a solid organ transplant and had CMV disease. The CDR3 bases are TGTGCCAGCAGCTTGGGAGCCGGGGAGCTGTTTTTT. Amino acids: CASSLGAGELFF.